These 32 T cell receptor beta chains share one sample of origin, sequenced in a study of Tregs in tolerant kidney transplant recipients. Recipients received nonmyeloablative bone marrow transplants from related graft donors, with transient mixed chimerism. Profiling relied on immunoSEQ multiplex PCR, and the TCRdb table lists in-frame clones only, not all of them. The ten top clones account for roughly 1.9%, within a sample of tens of thousands of clones. Specimen: CD4+ T cells from blood (PBMCs), collected 24 months after the transplant. The receptors were sampled from a human patient who received a combined kidney and bone marrow transplant. The graft donor may account for some of the T cells.

CDR3 protein: CASSEAGTRSGYTF. The sequenced part of the CDR3 DNA is TGTGCCAGCAGTGAAGCGGGGACACGGTCTGGC. The genes are TRBV2 and TRBJ1-2, with D maybe TRBD1 (6 bases). The read falls 3 residues short of the CDR3 end, and the missing part is taken from the germline J gene. The germline gives CDR1 SNHLY, CDR2 FYNNEI. CDR3 length: 14 amino acids. Trimming took off 0 bases at V and 7 bases at J, with 12 bases between the two ends.

In the case of this clone: The read is 3 residues too short to cover the CDR3 end, so that end is filled in from the germline J gene. V is TRBV24-1 and J is TRBJ1-2, with D unclear. CDR3 length: 13 amino acids. The V and J ends lost 7 bases and 0 bases respectively, with 8 bases between them. CDR1 is KGHDR, CDR2 SFDVKD, per germline. The CDR3 here is CATSEGSNYGYTF. CDR3 bases read: TGTGCCACCAGCGAGGGTTCTAACTATGGC.

To note about this clone: The read falls 3 residues short of the CDR3 end, and the missing part is taken from the germline J gene. This chain uses TRBV7-2 with TRBJ2-7, with D possibly matching TRBD1 (5 bases). The V gene lost 0 bases and the J gene lost 4 bases, with 16 bases spanning the gap. The CDR3 length is 16 residues. The germline V gene encodes CDR1 SGHTA and CDR2 FQGNSA. The CDR3 here is CASSLAISAGQYEQYF. Incomplete CDR3 DNA: TGTGCCAGCAGCTTAGCGATTTCGGCAGGGCAATACGAG.

A word on this clone: The read comes to an end 3 residues before the CDR3 does, leaving the germline J gene to fill in the end. The chain uses TRBV4-2 and TRBJ1-5; 7 bases agree with TRBD1. Losses at the gene ends were 4 bases for V and 4 bases for J; bases not matched to a gene: 16. Per the germline V gene, CDR1 is LGHNA and CDR2 is YNFKEQ. The CDR3 covers 18 residues. This CDR3 is CASSLGTTGPRGNQPQHF. The part of the CDR3 DNA that was read is TGTGCCAGCAGCCTAGGAACGACAGGGCCTAGAGGGAATCAGCCC.

As to this clone: Sequencing ends 3 residues short of the CDR3 end; the germline J gene provides the rest. The chain joins TRBV5-4 to TRBJ1-6, with 7 bases fitting TRBD1. The CDR3 consists of 14 residues. V was clipped by 4 bases and J by 7 bases; unmatched bases: 5. Germline V gives CDR1 SGHNT, CDR2 YYREEE (reference sequence). Here the CDR3 reads CASSPTGRNSPLHF. The CDR3 bases that were read are TGTGCCAGCAGCCCGACAGGGCGAAATTCACCC.

To note about this clone: Read coverage stops 3 residues before the CDR3 terminus; the germline J gene supplies the remainder. This rearrangement joins TRBV7-9 to TRBJ1-4; the D is unclear. The CDR3 totals 15 residues. CDR1 is SEHNR and CDR2 is FQNEAQ in the germline V gene (reference sequence). V was clipped by 8 bases and J by 0 bases, with 13 bases between them. CDR3 DNA (partial): TGTGCCAGCGGGTTTGGGCGAACAACTAATGAAAAA. Its protein is CASGFGRTTNEK. The entire CDR3 protein reads CASGFGRTTNEKLFF.

The CDR3 is CASSVQGSTDTQYF. Incomplete CDR3 DNA: TGTGCCAGCAGCGTACAGGGATCCACAGATACG. The J gene is TRBJ2-3, the V gene TRBV9, with a possible D match to TRBD1 (5 bases). The CDR3 end is not reached by the read, which stops 3 residues before it; the germline J gene fills it in. The V gene's germline CDR1 is SGDLS and CDR2 YYNGEE. The V and J ends lost 1 base and 2 bases respectively, with 8 bases between them. The CDR3 is made up of 14 amino acids.

To note about this clone: With the read ending 3 residues before the CDR3 end, the germline J gene is used to fill in that end. The gene calls are TRBV7-3 and TRBJ2-2; 10 nucleotides match TRBD2. The germline V gene has CDR1 SGHTA and CDR2 FQGTGA. The V and J ends lost 5 bases and 8 bases, in that order; junction bases with no gene match: 11. CDR3 size: 16 residues. Partial CDR3 DNA: TGTGCCAGCAGCAAAGAGGCTAGCGGGAGTACTGGGGAG. Translating it yields CASSKEASGSTGE. In full, the CDR3 reads CASSKEASGSTGELFF.

As to this clone: The read falls 3 residues short of the CDR3 end, and the missing part is taken from the germline J gene. The J gene is TRBJ1-2, the V gene TRBV7-9; D possibly corresponds to TRBD1 (6 bases). Germline V gene data show CDR1 as SEHNR and CDR2 as FQNEAQ (reference sequence). The CDR3 length is 14 residues. Trimming took off 5 bases at V and 4 bases at J, with 14 bases between the two ends. This CDR3 reads CASSPRQESYGYTF. The sequenced CDR3 bases are TGTGCCAGCAGCCCCCGACAGGAGTCCTATGGC.

Comment on this clone: Sequencing ends 3 residues short of the CDR3 end; the germline J gene provides the rest. This chain connects TRBV29-1 to TRBJ1-2; 7 nucleotides line up with TRBD1. Trimming cost V 6 bases and J 4 bases; bases outside gene matches: 5. Per the germline V gene, CDR1 is SQVTM and CDR2 is ANQGSEA. The CDR3 totals 12 residues. The covered CDR3 bases are TGCAGCGTCCCTAGGACAGGCTATGGC. Protein sequence: CSVPRTGYG. The entire CDR3 is CSVPRTGYGYTF.

Worth noting for this clone: The read is 3 residues too short to cover the CDR3 end, so that end is filled in from the germline J gene. The chain has TRBV18 and TRBJ1-3; D is perhaps TRBD1 (5 bases). CDR1 and CDR2 (germline): KGHSH, LQKENI. CDR3 length equals 16 residues. The V and J ends lost 0 bases and 0 bases respectively, with 9 bases between them. CDR3 bases read: TGTGCCAGCTCACCACCTCACGGGGGCTCTGGAAACACC. Encoded protein: CASSPPHGGSGNT. The CDR3, in full, reads CASSPPHGGSGNTIYF. Full variable domain (rest looked up from reference TRBV18 and TRBJ1-3): NAGVMQNPRHLVRRRGQEARLRCSPMKGHSHVYWYRQLPEEGLKFMVYLQKENIIDESGMPKERFSAEFPKEGPSILRIQQVVRGDSAAYFCASSPPHGGSGNTIYFGEGSWLTVV.

To note about this clone: The CDR3 goes on 3 residues after the read ends, and that part is filled in from the germline J gene. The chain uses TRBV5-1 and TRBJ2-1; D remains unclear. The CDR3 is made up of 14 amino acids. Trimming shortened V by 0 bases and J by 7 bases, and 11 bases separated the two germline ends. The germline gives CDR1 SGHRS, CDR2 YFSETQ. The CDR3 loop reads CASSLGVAVNEQFF. The sequenced part of the CDR3 DNA is TGCGCCAGCAGCTTGGGTGTAGCCGTTAATGAG.

Points on this clone: The read terminates 3 residues ahead of where the CDR3 ends, so the germline J gene completes it. This chain links TRBV7-3 with TRBJ1-1; weak D call: TRBD1 (6 bases). Germline CDR1 and CDR2: SGHTA and FQGTGA. The CDR3 consists of 13 residues. V was trimmed by 4 bases and J by 1 base, leaving 7 bases between them. CDR3 residues: CASSWDTNTEAFF. CDR3 DNA, as far as it was read: TGTGCCAGCAGCTGGGACACGAACACTGAA.

With respect to this clone: The observed sequence ends 3 residues before the CDR3 terminus, with the missing tail filled in from the germline J gene. The chain employs TRBV20-1 and TRBJ2-3; 14 positions match TRBD2. The CDR3 extends over 15 amino acids. V trimming: 5 bases; J trimming: 4 bases; junction bases outside the gene matches: 5. Germline loops: CDR1 DFQATT, CDR2 SNEGSKA (reference sequence). Incomplete CDR3 DNA: TGCAGTGCTTGGGGACTAGCGGGAGTTTCAGATACG. Residues: CSAWGLAGVSDT. The CDR3 in full is CSAWGLAGVSDTQYF.

Remarks on this clone: The CDR3 is cut off 3 residues early in the read; its end comes from the germline J gene. This rearrangement joins TRBV20-1 to TRBJ1-1, with 10 bases fitting TRBD1. Germline trimming cut 3 bases from V and 4 bases from J; bases unmatched to any gene: 2. The CDR3 runs to 13 residues. The germline gives CDR1 DFQATT, CDR2 SNEGSKA (reference sequence). The chain's CDR3 is CSASRTGGTEAFF. The sequenced part of the CDR3 DNA is TGCAGTGCTAGCCGGACAGGGGGCACTGAA.

This clone registers medium-sized (0.01 to 0.1%) by frequency. The DNA read from the CDR3 is TGCAGTGCTAGAGAGGCCAGGAAGGCTGAA. Translating gives CSAREARKAE. The full CDR3 sequence reads CSAREARKAEAFF. The rearrangement joins TRBV20-1 to TRBJ1-1, with D unresolved. Read sequence stops 3 residues before the CDR3 end, and the germline J gene provides the missing end. This CDR3 spans 13 amino acids. The V gene's germline CDR1 is DFQATT and CDR2 SNEGSKA (reference sequence). V gave up 0 bases and J gave up 6 bases, with 11 bases separating them.

As to this clone: Read data end 3 residues before the CDR3 end; the end is taken from the germline J gene. The V and J genes are TRBV5-1 and TRBJ1-4; perhaps TRBD1 as D (5 bases). CDR3 size: 14 residues. Germline lookup yields CDR1 SGHRS and CDR2 YFSETQ. With 2 bases removed from V and 7 bases from J, the gap between germline ends came to 12 bases. The CDR3 protein is CASSFGREVEKLFF. The CDR3 DNA, read in part, is TGCGCCAGCAGCTTCGGCAGGGAGGTTGAAAAA.

Details on this clone: The read is 3 residues too short to cover the CDR3 end, so that end is filled in from the germline J gene. The chain carries TRBV6-2 or TRBV6-3 and TRBJ2-2; TRBD1 might be the D (5 bases). Trimming took off 0 bases at V and 2 bases at J, with 10 bases between the two ends. The CDR3 covers 16 residues. CDR1 is MNHEY and CDR2 is SVGEGT in the germline V gene. The CDR3 loop is CASSYSKTGNTGELFF. The CDR3 DNA, read in part, is TGTGCCAGCAGTTACTCGAAAACAGGCAACACCGGGGAG.

For this clone: The CDR3 goes on 3 residues after the read ends, and that part is filled in from the germline J gene. The J gene is TRBJ2-1, the V gene TRBV2, with TRBD2 matching over 10 bases. The CDR3 loop spans 14 amino acids. The germline V gene has CDR1 SNHLY and CDR2 FYNNEI. The ends lost 4 bases at V and 5 bases at J; junction bases unmatched: 2. The sequenced part of the CDR3 DNA is TGTGCCAGCAGTGGGACTAGCGGACACAATGAG. It translates to CASSGTSGHNE. The complete CDR3 reads CASSGTSGHNEQFF.

Incomplete CDR3 DNA: TGTGCCAGCAGCCCCCGGGGGAACACTGAA. Its protein product is CASSPRGNTE. The full-length CDR3 reads as CASSPRGNTEAFF. The chain joins TRBV14 to TRBJ1-1; D not resolved. From the germline J gene comes the end of the CDR3, since the read stops 3 residues before it. This CDR3 has 13 amino acids. The germline CDR1 and CDR2 sequences are SGHDN and FVKESK. V lost 4 bases and J 1 base, leaving 7 bases between the germline ends. Looking up the rest from reference TRBV14 and TRBJ1-1 gives the full variable domain: EAGVTQFPSHSVIEKGQTVTLRCDPISGHDNLYWYRRVMGKEIKFLLHFVKESKQDESGMPNNRFLAERTGGTYSTLKVQPAELEDSGVYFCASSPRGNTEAFFGQGTRLTVV.

As for this clone: Coverage ceases 3 residues before the CDR3 finishes, and the germline J gene fills in the end. The chain has TRBV5-1 and TRBJ1-5; the match to TRBD1 covers 7 bases. This CDR3 has 15 residues. Germline values: CDR1 SGHRS, CDR2 YFSETQ. The ends lost 2 bases at V and 0 bases at J; junction bases unmatched: 2. The CDR3: CASSFGDSSNQPQHF. Incomplete CDR3 DNA: TGCGCCAGCAGCTTCGGGGACAGTAGCAATCAGCCC.

On this clone itself: With the read ending 3 residues before the CDR3 end, the germline J gene is used to fill in that end. This sequence joins TRBV19 and TRBJ1-2; perhaps TRBD1 as D (6 bases). The CDR3 has 16 amino acids. V was clipped by 2 bases and J by 2 bases, with 15 bases between them. The germline gives CDR1 LNHDA, CDR2 SQIVND (reference sequence). CDR3 DNA (partial): TGTGCCAGTAGTATATCCTATTTGGACAGCAACTATGGC. Translated: CASSISYLDSNYG. The entire CDR3 protein reads CASSISYLDSNYGYTF.

In regard to this clone: The read ends 3 residues shy of where the CDR3 ends; the end is completed using the germline J gene. The gene calls are TRBV5-6 and TRBJ1-1, with 9 bases matching TRBD1. V lost 4 bases to trimming and J lost 5 bases; unmatched junction nucleotides: 6. The CDR3 spans 14 residues. Germline CDR1 SGHDT, CDR2 YYEEEE. The CDR3 is CASSDRGGGTEAFF. Incomplete CDR3 DNA: TGTGCCAGCAGCGACAGGGGGGGAGGAACTGAA.

On this clone itself: Read sequence stops 3 residues before the CDR3 end, and the germline J gene provides the missing end. This sequence joins TRBV2 and TRBJ2-1; unclear D gene. Trimming took off 2 bases at V and 0 bases at J, with 8 bases between the two ends. The germline CDR1 and CDR2 sequences are SNHLY and FYNNEI. This CDR3 contains 15 residues. CDR3 loop: CASSELVSSYNEQFF. The sequenced part of the CDR3 DNA is TGTGCCAGCAGTGAACTAGTGAGCTCCTACAATGAG.

A note on this clone: Read sequence stops 3 residues before the CDR3 end, and the germline J gene provides the missing end. The gene calls are TRBV6-2 or TRBV6-3 and TRBJ1-5, with 8 bases fitting TRBD1. The CDR3 spans 14 residues. Germline V gene lookup returns CDR1 MNHEY and CDR2 SVGEGT. V gave up 5 bases and J gave up 6 bases; unmatched junction bases: 6. CDR3: CASSRTGFGQPQHF. The CDR3 bases that were read are TGTGCCAGCAGTCGGACAGGGTTCGGTCAGCCC.

For this clone: Coverage ceases 3 residues before the CDR3 finishes, and the germline J gene fills in the end. V usage is TRBV28 and J usage is TRBJ2-1; D remains ambiguous. The germline V gene encodes CDR1 MDHEN and CDR2 SYDVKM. The CDR3 extends over 15 amino acids. V shed 5 bases and J shed 0 bases, with 11 bases lying between them. Partial CDR3 DNA: TGTGCCAGCAGTCTCTATTCCCTCTCCTACAATGAG. Amino acid sequence: CASSLYSLSYNE. Given in full, the CDR3 is CASSLYSLSYNEQFF. Looking up the rest from reference TRBV28 and TRBJ2-1 gives the full variable domain: DVKVTQSSRYLVKRTGEKVFLECVQDMDHENMFWYRQDPGLGLRLIYFSYDVKMKEKGDIPEGYSVSREKKERFSLILESASTNQTSMYLCASSLYSLSYNEQFFGPGTRLTVL.

Regarding this clone: The read terminates 3 residues before the CDR3 end, so the remaining end is supplied by the germline J gene. The chain employs TRBV7-3 and TRBJ2-3; 7 bases line up with TRBD2. The germline V gene encodes CDR1 SGHTA and CDR2 FQGTGA. V lost 3 bases and J lost 5; bases outside the gene matches: 5. The CDR3 spans 14 residues. The CDR3 region is CASSLAGVRDTQYF. The part of the CDR3 DNA that was read is TGTGCCAGCAGCTTGGCGGGAGTTCGAGATACG. The variable domain in full, with the rest retrieved from reference TRBV7-3 and TRBJ2-3, is GAGVSQTPSNKVTEKGKYVELRCDPISGHTALYWYRQSLGQGPEFLIYFQGTGAADDSGLPNDRFFAVRPEGSVSTLKIQRTERGDSAVYLCASSLAGVRDTQYFGPGTRLTVL.

Comments on this clone: The CDR3 is cut off 3 residues early in the read; its end comes from the germline J gene. The V and J genes are TRBV7-3 and TRBJ2-3, with 13 bases matching TRBD2. The CDR3 spans 15 residues. Unmatched junction bases numbered 3, after V lost 4 bases and J lost 5 bases. CDR1 and CDR2 (germline): SGHTA, FQGTGA. CDR3 in amino acids: CASSSGLAGVDTQYF. CDR3 bases read: TGTGCCAGCAGCTCAGGACTAGCGGGAGTAGATACG.

A note on this clone: Read coverage stops 3 residues before the CDR3 terminus; the germline J gene supplies the remainder. This chain links TRBV20-1 with TRBJ2-1; 7 bases align to TRBD2. This CDR3 is 16 amino acids long. CDR1 is DFQATT and CDR2 is SNEGSKA in the germline V gene (reference sequence). V trimming: 0 bases; J trimming: 7 bases; junction bases outside the gene matches: 12. CDR3 sequence reads: CSARDGRSGIVNEQFF. The CDR3 bases that were read are TGCAGTGCTAGAGATGGGCGGAGCGGGATCGTGAATGAG.

About this clone: Read data end 3 residues before the CDR3 end; the end is taken from the germline J gene. V gene TRBV18 combines with J gene TRBJ2-1; TRBD2 aligns across 13 bases. After removal of 3 bases from V and 8 bases from J, the junction contained 13 bases not matched to a gene. The CDR3 has 18 amino acids. CDR1 and CDR2 from the germline V gene are KGHSH and LQKENI. CDR3 sequence: CASSPWTSGSSFVDEQFF. The sequenced part of the CDR3 DNA is TGTGCCAGCTCACCCTGGACTAGCGGGAGTTCGTTTGTGGATGAG.

Points on this clone: The CDR3 is cut off 3 residues early in the read; its end comes from the germline J gene. The chain recombines TRBV12-3 or TRBV12-4 with TRBJ1-1; no firm D call. The CDR3 is made up of 11 amino acids. Trimming cost V 4 bases and J 5 bases, with 5 bases left between them. This CDR3 reads CASSSPTEAFF. The DNA read from the CDR3 is TGTGCCAGCAGTTCCCCGACTGAA.

Comments on this clone: The missing CDR3 end, 3 residues past where the read stops, is filled in from the germline J gene. The J gene is TRBJ2-7, the V gene TRBV20-1; 12 bases line up with TRBD2. Germline assignment: CDR1 DFQATT and CDR2 SNEGSKA (reference sequence). Trimming took 0 bases from V and 3 from J; bases not matched to a gene: 3. The CDR3 runs to 15 residues. The CDR3 here is CSARDGLAGFYEQYF. Incomplete CDR3 DNA: TGCAGTGCTAGAGACGGACTAGCGGGGTTCTACGAG.